This T cell receptor (beta chain) came from a study of cytomegalovirus exposure and HLA in healthy donors. The study's findings and limits: The study flagged approximately 180 TCR beta chains as cytomegalovirus-associated. Later analysis revealed greater clonal expansion in HLA-associated TCR beta chains than in equally common others.

The V end lost 2 bases, the J end lost 4 bases, and 11 bases lay between the germline ends. The CDR3 contains 14 residues. CDR1 is SGHVS, CDR2 FQNEAQ, per germline. The PCR employed 60 Vbeta primers together with 13 Jbeta primers. Clones were read by immunoSEQ multiplex PCR, and TCRdb kept only the in-frame ones, dropping some. The profile shows roughly 130,000 clones, around 83% of them singletons. Details on this clone: Its antigen is unidentified.

The source material was PBMCs. The TCR originated in a human donor in good health. The rearrangement joins TRBV7-8 to TRBJ1-1; TRBD1 might be the D (5 bases). The CDR3 loop is CASSLKGEGTEAFF. CDR3 DNA sequence: TGTGCCAGCAGCTTAAAAGGGGAGGGCACTGAAGCTTTCTTT.